This T cell receptor (beta chain) comes out of a study of early stage breast cancer tumors. Profiling relied on immunoSEQ multiplex PCR, and the TCRdb table lists in-frame clones only, not all of them. The sample comprises about 19,000 clones, about four fifths of which are singletons, and more than 1.5% rests with the top ten. This clone was seen a few times. The CDR3 has 13 residues. Germline assignment: CDR1 SGHVS and CDR2 FQNEAQ. V was trimmed by 5 bases and J by 6 bases, leaving 11 bases between them. The chain couples TRBV7-8 to TRBJ2-1, with D uncertain. The receptor's source is a person aged 70 to 85 with breast cancer. Specimen: blood. CDR3 loop: CASSQSYPNEQFF. CDR3 sequence (DNA): TGTGCCAGCAGCCAGTCTTACCCCAATGAGCAGTTCTTC.